A single sample gave rise to the 27 T cell receptor beta chains below, sequenced in a study of regulatory T cells in long-lasting Graves disease. Libraries of TCR beta came from iRepertoire HTBI primers plus Arm-PCR of CDR3 regions. Via MiXCR, TCRdb re-called the multiplex PCR reads, giving one row per CDR3 protein. The sample comprises approximately 400,000 distinct CDR3 sequences, around 21% of which are singletons, and roughly 20% rests with the top ten. Time point meaning: persistent/refractory GD, antithyroid drugs over 5 years with positive TRAb. Isolated PBMC RNA provided the starting material for the TCR library. The sequenced sample was peripheral blood mononuclear cells (PBMCs), obtained when the disease was refractory, from a patient treated with antithyroid drugs. The receptors come from a female donor with Graves disease.

The table lists this clonotype with many counts. This sequence joins TRBV7-2 and TRBJ2-5, with a tentative D call TRBD2 (6 bases). The CDR3 runs to 15 residues. V was cut by 4 bases and J by 1 base, with 13 bases left in between. Germline CDR1 is SGHTA and CDR2 is FQGNSA. The DNA of the CDR3 is TGTGCCAGCAGCTCATGGTTGGGGGGCCAAGAGACCCAGTACTTC. Translating gives CASSSWLGGQETQYF. The whole variable domain, remainder taken from reference TRBV7-2 and TRBJ2-5, is GAGVSQSPSNKVTEKGKDVELRCDPISGHTALYWYRQSLGQGLEFLIYFQGNSAPDKSGLPSDRFSAERTGGSVSTLTIQRTQQEDSAVYLCASSSWLGGQETQYFGPGTRLLVL.

This clonotype showed up many times. The V call is TRBV29-1, the J call TRBJ2-5; maybe TRBD2 (5 bases). The CDR3 is 14 amino acids. Germline CDR1 reads SQVTM; CDR2 reads ANQGSEA. The ends were cut back, 6 bases at V and 5 bases at J, with 19 bases in the middle. In DNA form, the CDR3 reads TGCAGCGTCTCGCCCGGGGTCCTCCGTGAGACCCAGTACTTC. Translation gives CSVSPGVLRETQYF. Full variable domain (rest looked up from reference TRBV29-1 and TRBJ2-5): SAVISQKPSRDICQRGTSLTIQCQVDSQVTMMFWYRQQPGQSLTLIATANQGSEATYESGFVIDKFPISRPNLTFSTLTVSNMSPEDSSIYLCSVSPGVLRETQYFGPGTRLLVL.

This clonotype was seen more than once but under ten times. The rearrangement links TRBV27 to TRBJ2-7, with 10 bases matching TRBD1. The CDR3 sequence is 13 residues long. After removal of 6 bases from V and 6 bases from J, the junction contained 5 bases not matched to a gene. Germline CDR1 reads MNHEY; CDR2 reads SMNVEV (reference sequence). Here the CDR3 reads CASRGTGVLEQYF. The CDR3, as DNA: TGTGCCAGCAGGGGGACAGGGGTTCTCGAGCAGTACTTC.

This clonotype showed up just a few times. V and J are TRBV15 and TRBJ2-2; 9 nucleotides line up with TRBD1. Germline CDR1 and CDR2: LNHNV and YYDKDF (reference sequence). V shed 0 bases, J shed 6 bases, and the junction held 11 bases outside the gene matches. The CDR3 is 18 residues long. This chain's CDR3 is CATSRDDWTGEIAGELFF. CDR3 coding DNA: TGTGCCACCAGCAGAGATGATTGGACAGGGGAGATCGCCGGGGAGCTGTTTTTT.

This clonotype was found a few times. The rearrangement joins TRBV18 to TRBJ2-5; D call uncertain. CDR3 size: 14 residues. The germline V gene encodes CDR1 KGHSH and CDR2 LQKENI. V was trimmed by 2 bases and J by 5 bases, leaving 12 bases between them. CDR3 protein: CASSPASSGETQYF. The CDR3 DNA reads as TGTGCCAGCTCACCAGCTTCGTCCGGCGAGACCCAGTACTTC. Filled out from reference TRBV18 and TRBJ2-5, the complete variable domain reads NAGVMQNPRHLVRRRGQEARLRCSPMKGHSHVYWYRQLPEEGLKFMVYLQKENIIDESGMPKERFSAEFPKEGPSILRIQQVVRGDSAAYFCASSPASSGETQYFGPGTRLLVL.

The table lists this clonotype with many counts. The chain joins TRBV27 to TRBJ2-5; D is unclear. The CDR3 is made up of 15 amino acids. Germline CDR1 and CDR2: MNHEY and SMNVEV (reference sequence). Between the trimmed V and J ends, which lost 7 bases and 0 bases, there was a span of 15 bases. The CDR3 here is CASIPQRPYQETQYF. CDR3 coding DNA: TGTGCCAGCATCCCGCAAAGACCGTACCAAGAGACCCAGTACTTC.

The sample holds many counts of this clonotype. This chain connects TRBV6-5 to TRBJ1-1, with D tentatively TRBD1 (6 bases). The CDR3 loop spans 15 amino acids. Trimming removed 1 base at V and 3 bases at J, with 12 bases between. CDR1 and CDR2 from the germline V gene are MNHEY and SVGAGI. Here the CDR3 reads CASSYWKGDYTEAFF. As DNA, the CDR3 is TGTGCCAGCAGTTACTGGAAGGGGGACTACACTGAAGCTTTCTTT.

This clonotype was found a few times. The V and J genes are TRBV5-5 and TRBJ1-2; 9 bases line up with TRBD1. Trimming cost V 9 bases and J 2 bases; bases outside gene matches: 5. Germline-derived CDR1 and CDR2 are SGHKS and YYEKEE (reference sequence). The CDR3 is 13 amino acids. The CDR3 spells CATLGQGNYGYTF. DNA of the CDR3: TGTGCCACCCTCGGACAGGGGAACTATGGCTACACCTTC.

This CDR3 is CASSRTQGVNTEAFF. For the CDR3, the DNA is TGCGCCAGCAGCCGAACACAGGGAGTAAACACTGAAGCTTTCTTT. The chain has TRBV4-1 and TRBJ1-1, with TRBD1 as a possible D gene (6 bases). CDR3 length equals 15 residues. The ends were cut back, 4 bases at V and 2 bases at J, with 14 bases in the middle. The germline CDR1 and CDR2 sequences are MGHRA and YSYEKL.

This clonotype appeared a few times. The chain recombines TRBV20-1 with TRBJ2-7, with 9 bases lining up with TRBD2. The ends lost 3 bases at V and 4 bases at J; junction bases unmatched: 7. The CDR3 totals 14 residues. Germline values: CDR1 DFQATT, CDR2 SNEGSKA (reference sequence). The CDR3 bases are TGCAGTGCTAGGCGACTAGCGGATCCTTACGAGCAGTACTTC. It is translated as CSARRLADPYEQYF.

This clonotype was counted at least ten times. V gene TRBV12-3 or TRBV12-4 combines with J gene TRBJ2-7, with 10 positions matching TRBD2. The CDR3 is 15 residues long. V shed 6 bases, J shed 2 bases, and the junction held 7 bases outside the gene matches. The CDR3 DNA sequence: TGTGCCAGCAGCCAAACTAGCGGGGCGACCTACGAGCAGTACTTC. Residues: CASSQTSGATYEQYF.

The V call is TRBV28, the J call TRBJ2-1; the D gene could be TRBD1 or TRBD2 (5 bases each). The V end lost 1 base, the J end lost 14 bases, and 12 bases lay between the germline ends. The CDR3 extends over 12 amino acids. From germline, CDR1 is MDHEN and CDR2 SYDVKM. The CDR3 DNA reads as TGTGCCAGCAGTTTATTCCGGGTGGGGGAGTTCTTC. It yields the protein CASSLFRVGEFF.

This clonotype showed up just a few times. The chain joins TRBV19 to TRBJ2-7, with TRBD1 identical over 9 bases. The germline CDR1 and CDR2 sequences are LNHDA and SQIVND (reference sequence). The CDR3 covers 14 residues. J gave up 2 bases and V 6 bases, and 5 bases lay outside the gene matches. CDR3 loop: CASRDRGPTYEQYF. The CDR3, as DNA: TGTGCCAGTAGGGACAGGGGCCCTACCTACGAGCAGTACTTC.

There are a few counts of this clonotype. The J gene is TRBJ2-7, the V gene TRBV19; the match to TRBD1 covers 11 bases. The V gene's germline CDR1 is LNHDA and CDR2 SQIVND (reference sequence). V trimming: 10 bases; J trimming: 2 bases; junction bases outside the gene matches: 10. The CDR3 extends over 15 amino acids. The CDR3 sequence is CATRSPGQGAYEQYF. The CDR3 nucleotides read TGTGCCACCAGGTCGCCGGGACAGGGGGCCTACGAGCAGTACTTC.

This clonotype showed up many times. The rearrangement links TRBV7-2 to TRBJ2-5, with D tentatively TRBD2 (5 bases). Trimming removed 5 bases at V and 3 bases at J, with 19 bases between. The CDR3 length is 16 residues. Germline CDR1 reads SGHTA; CDR2 reads FQGNSA. In DNA form, the CDR3 reads TGTGCCAGCAGCCGAGGGCTTCCGGGGAGAAAAGAGACCCAGTACTTC. It translates to CASSRGLPGRKETQYF. Complete variable domain (other parts from reference TRBV7-2 and TRBJ2-5): GAGVSQSPSNKVTEKGKDVELRCDPISGHTALYWYRQSLGQGLEFLIYFQGNSAPDKSGLPSDRFSAERTGGSVSTLTIQRTQQEDSAVYLCASSRGLPGRKETQYFGPGTRLLVL.

This clonotype was found many times. J is TRBJ1-2 and V is TRBV7-2; TRBD1 agrees at 7 bases. Germline V gene sequence: CDR1 SGHTA, CDR2 FQGNSA. The trim removed 4 bases at V and 4 bases at J, leaving 9 bases unmatched. The CDR3 consists of 15 residues. Here the CDR3 DNA reads TGTGCCAGCAGCTCGTTCATACAGGGGAGCTATGGCTACACCTTC. Its protein product is CASSSFIQGSYGYTF.

The chain recombines TRBV7-9 with TRBJ2-6; D may be TRBD1 (6 bases). The germline V gene encodes CDR1 SEHNR and CDR2 FQNEAQ (reference sequence). This CDR3 region has 17 residues. Deletions cut 0 bases from V and 2 bases from J, with 11 bases between. The DNA for the CDR3 is TGTGCCAGCAGCTTAGCGAAAGGGGGACCTGGGGCCAACGTCCTGACTTTC. Translating it yields CASSLAKGGPGANVLTF.

This clonotype was seen a few times. The V and J genes are TRBV5-5 and TRBJ2-7, with TRBD2 identical over 10 bases. Looked up from germline, CDR1 is SGHKS and CDR2 is YYEKEE (reference sequence). This CDR3 contains 15 residues. V lost 0 bases, J lost 6 bases, and 6 bases stayed unmatched. The DNA for the CDR3 is TGTGCCAGCAGCTTGGCGGCTAGCGGGAGCGGCGAGCAGTACTTC. This encodes CASSLAASGSGEQYF.

The J gene is TRBJ2-4, the V gene TRBV15; 8 bases line up with TRBD2. Germline values: CDR1 LNHNV, CDR2 YYDKDF (reference sequence). This CDR3 is built from 18 residues. V lost 6 bases and J lost 4; bases outside the gene matches: 17. The CDR3 sequence: CATSILAAQPQPKNIQYF. The CDR3 DNA sequence: TGTGCCACCAGTATACTAGCGGCCCAACCCCAACCAAAAAACATTCAGTACTTC.

This rearrangement joins TRBV20-1 to TRBJ2-7; D is uncertain. CDR3 size: 14 residues. V was cut by 0 bases and J by 2 bases, with 11 bases left in between. Germline assignment: CDR1 DFQATT and CDR2 SNEGSKA (reference sequence). The CDR3 loop reads CSARDLNWAYEQYF. The CDR3 region has the DNA TGCAGTGCTAGAGATCTAAATTGGGCCTACGAGCAGTACTTC.

This clonotype was seen at least ten times. The CDR3 reads CASSYRTGLFPTEQYF. CDR3 coding DNA: TGTGCCAGCAGTTACCGGACAGGGTTGTTCCCCACGGAGCAGTACTTC. This chain connects TRBV6-5 to TRBJ2-7, with 8 bases lining up with TRBD1. Germline V CDR1 and CDR2: MNHEY, SVGAGI. CDR3 length: 16 residues. Trimming cost V 2 bases and J 7 bases; bases outside gene matches: 13.

V is TRBV30 and J is TRBJ2-7; D is unclear. The CDR3 has 13 amino acids. V dropped 0 bases and J dropped 0 bases, with 6 bases sitting between them. CDR1 and CDR2 from the germline V gene are GTSNPN and SVGIG (reference sequence). CDR3 bases: TGTGCCTGGAGTGTACGGGCCTCCTACGAGCAGTACTTC. Its translation is CAWSVRASYEQYF. Using reference TRBV30 and TRBJ2-7 for the parts outside the CDR3, the full variable domain is SQTIHQWPATLVQPVGSPLSLECTVEGTSNPNLYWYRQAAGRGLQLLFYSVGIGQISSEVPQNLSASRPQDRQFILSSKKLLLSDSGFYLCAWSVRASYEQYFGPGTRLTVT.

Of note for this clonotype: One junction end does not reproduce the germline sequence, and a read error may be involved. This chain links TRBV6-2 or TRBV6-3 with TRBJ2-5; no firm D call. The CDR3 has 15 amino acids. Germline CDR1 reads MNHEY; CDR2 reads SVGEGT. The CDR3 DNA follows: TGTGCCAGCAGCTTTGATCGAAAGTACCAAGAGGCCCAGTACTTC. It codes for CASSFDRKYQEAQYF.

This clonotype was detected only once. The chain carries TRBV20-1 and TRBJ2-7; D is tentatively TRBD1 or TRBD2 (6 bases each). The germline gives CDR1 DFQATT, CDR2 SNEGSKA (reference sequence). The CDR3 has 14 amino acids. V was clipped by 2 bases and J by 5 bases, with 16 bases between them. The CDR3 coding sequence is TGCAGTGCTAGACGCGGGGTGGGGGCCAACGAGCAGTACTTC. Residues: CSARRGVGANEQYF.

This clonotype was recorded many times. The chain couples TRBV28 to TRBJ2-5; 12 bases are shared with TRBD1. Trimming removed 2 bases from V and 5 bases from J; junction bases left unmatched: 12. CDR1 is MDHEN, CDR2 SYDVKM, per germline. The CDR3 is made up of 18 amino acids. The DNA for the CDR3 is TGTGCCAGCAGTTTACTTTTGGGACAGGGGGCCTTATACGAGACCCAGTACTTC. Protein: CASSLLLGQGALYETQYF. Based on the CDR3 plus reference TRBV28 and TRBJ2-5, the full variable domain is DVKVTQSSRYLVKRTGEKVFLECVQDMDHENMFWYRQDPGLGLRLIYFSYDVKMKEKGDIPEGYSVSREKKERFSLILESASTNQTSMYLCASSLLLGQGALYETQYFGPGTRLLVL.

At least ten counts were recorded for this clonotype. The V call is TRBV12-3 or TRBV12-4, the J call TRBJ1-1, with D unresolved. The CDR3 is made up of 13 amino acids. Trimming pared 6 bases from V and 4 bases from J, leaving 12 bases between. CDR3 coding DNA: TGTGCCAGCAGGGTCTCGGGAGTCACTGAAGCTTTCTTT. Amino acid sequence: CASRVSGVTEAFF.

V usage is TRBV20-1 and J usage is TRBJ1-2; D is perhaps TRBD1 (5 bases). The CDR3 sequence is 12 residues long. V was clipped by 4 bases and J by 8 bases, with 14 bases between them. Germline lookup yields CDR1 DFQATT and CDR2 SNEGSKA (reference sequence). CDR3 bases: TGCAGTGCTACTTGGGACGCGGGGGGCTACACCTTC. It specifies CSATWDAGGYTF.